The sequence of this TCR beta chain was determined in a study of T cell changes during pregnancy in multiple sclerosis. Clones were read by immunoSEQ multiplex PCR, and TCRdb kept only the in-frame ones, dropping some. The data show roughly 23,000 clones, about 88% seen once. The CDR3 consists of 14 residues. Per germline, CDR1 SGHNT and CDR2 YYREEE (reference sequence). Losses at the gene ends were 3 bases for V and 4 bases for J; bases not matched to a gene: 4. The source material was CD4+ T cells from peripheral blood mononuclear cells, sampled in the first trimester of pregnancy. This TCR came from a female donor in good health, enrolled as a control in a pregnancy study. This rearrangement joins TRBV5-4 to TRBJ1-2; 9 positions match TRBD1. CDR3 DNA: TGTGCCAGCAGCTCCGCGACAGGGGGCTATGGCTACACCTTC. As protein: CASSSATGGYGYTF.